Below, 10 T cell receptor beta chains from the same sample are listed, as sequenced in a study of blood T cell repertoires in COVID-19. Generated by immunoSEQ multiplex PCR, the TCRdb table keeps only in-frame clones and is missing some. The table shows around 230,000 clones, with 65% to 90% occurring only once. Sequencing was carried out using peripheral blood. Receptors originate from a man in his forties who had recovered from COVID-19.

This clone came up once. The CDR3 loop reads CASSLGDGGQGRTQYF. The CDR3, as DNA: TGTGCCAGCAGCTTGGGGGACGGGGGACAGGGAAGAACCCAGTACTTC. The chain has TRBV5-4 and TRBJ2-5; 9 nucleotides agree with TRBD1. From germline, CDR1 is SGHNT and CDR2 YYREEE (reference sequence). The V gene end was trimmed by 0 bases and the J gene end by 8 bases; junction bases not matched to a gene: 11. This CDR3 is built from 16 residues.

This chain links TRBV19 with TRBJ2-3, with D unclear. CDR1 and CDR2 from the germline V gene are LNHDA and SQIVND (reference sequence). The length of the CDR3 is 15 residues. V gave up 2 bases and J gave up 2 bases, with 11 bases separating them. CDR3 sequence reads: CASSIYQDNTDTQYF. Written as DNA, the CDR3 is TGTGCCAGTAGTATATATCAGGATAACACAGATACGCAGTATTTT.

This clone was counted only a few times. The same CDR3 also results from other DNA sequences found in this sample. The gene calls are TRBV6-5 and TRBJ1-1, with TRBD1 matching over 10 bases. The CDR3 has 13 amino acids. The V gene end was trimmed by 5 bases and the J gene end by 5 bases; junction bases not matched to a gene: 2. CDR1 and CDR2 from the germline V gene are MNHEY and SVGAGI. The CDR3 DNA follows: TGTGCCAGCAGTAGACAGGGGGCAACTGAAGCTTTCTTT. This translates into CASSRQGATEAFF.

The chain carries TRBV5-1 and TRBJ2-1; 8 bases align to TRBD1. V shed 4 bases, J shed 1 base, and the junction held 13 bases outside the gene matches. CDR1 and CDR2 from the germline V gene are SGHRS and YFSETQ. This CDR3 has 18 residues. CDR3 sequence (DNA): TGCGCCAGCAGCGCCCCGGGACAGGCAGCAGCGTCCTACAATGAGCAGTTCTTC. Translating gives CASSAPGQAAASYNEQFF. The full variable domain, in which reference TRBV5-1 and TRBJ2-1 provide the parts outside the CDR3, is KAGVTQTPRYLIKTRGQQVTLSCSPISGHRSVSWYQQTPGQGLQFLFEYFSETQRNKGNFPGRFSGRQFSNSRSEMNVSTLELGDSALYLCASSAPGQAAASYNEQFFGPGTRLTVL.

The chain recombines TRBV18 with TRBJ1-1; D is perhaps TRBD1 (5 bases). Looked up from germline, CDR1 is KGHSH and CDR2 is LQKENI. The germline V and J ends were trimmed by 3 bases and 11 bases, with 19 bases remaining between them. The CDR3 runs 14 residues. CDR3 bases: TGTGCCAGCTCACCGGGACGTAAAGGACTACAGGCTTTCTTT. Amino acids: CASSPGRKGLQAFF.

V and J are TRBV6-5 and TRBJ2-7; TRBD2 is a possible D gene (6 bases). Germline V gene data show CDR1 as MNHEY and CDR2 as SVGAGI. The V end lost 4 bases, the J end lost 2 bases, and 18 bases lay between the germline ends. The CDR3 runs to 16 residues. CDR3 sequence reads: CASSSFGGNSPYEQYF. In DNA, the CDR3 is TGTGCCAGCAGTTCCTTTGGCGGGAACTCCCCCTACGAGCAGTACTTC.

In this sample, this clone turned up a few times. The CDR3 loop reads CSVAPTGNQPQHF. CDR3 bases: TGCAGCGTTGCACCCACGGGCAATCAGCCCCAGCATTTT. The rearrangement uses TRBV29-1 and TRBJ1-5; D ambiguous. With 4 bases removed from V and 2 bases from J, the gap between germline ends came to 9 bases. The CDR3 sequence is 13 residues long. Germline V lookup: CDR1 SQVTM, CDR2 ANQGSEA.

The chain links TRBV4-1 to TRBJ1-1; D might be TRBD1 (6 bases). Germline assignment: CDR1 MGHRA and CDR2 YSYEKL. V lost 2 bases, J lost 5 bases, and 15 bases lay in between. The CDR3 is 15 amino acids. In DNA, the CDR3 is TGCGCCAGCAGCCAACCGGACAGTGCCTTTACTGAAGCTTTCTTT. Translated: CASSQPDSAFTEAFF.

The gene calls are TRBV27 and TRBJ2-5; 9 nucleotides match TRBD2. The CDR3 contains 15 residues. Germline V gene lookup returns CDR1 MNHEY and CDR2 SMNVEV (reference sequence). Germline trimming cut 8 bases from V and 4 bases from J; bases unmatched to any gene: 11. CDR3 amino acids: CASLSRGREGETQYF. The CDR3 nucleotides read TGTGCCAGCCTCTCTCGGGGGCGGGAGGGAGAGACCCAGTACTTC.

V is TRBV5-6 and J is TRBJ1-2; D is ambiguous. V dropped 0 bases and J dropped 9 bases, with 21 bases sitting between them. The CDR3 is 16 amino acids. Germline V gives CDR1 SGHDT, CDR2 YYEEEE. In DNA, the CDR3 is TGTGCCAGCAGCTTGGATGGGGTAGCCGACGGGAGGAGCTACACCTTC. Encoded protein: CASSLDGVADGRSYTF.